The TCR beta chain described here comes from a study of blood T cells in healthy people across ages. This CDR3 is 15 amino acids long. Per the germline V gene, CDR1 is KGHSH and CDR2 is LQKENI. V shed 5 bases, J shed 1 base, and the junction held 5 bases outside the gene matches. This clonotype has just a few counts. Through a sample-barcoded 5' primer and a J-beta primer mix, a second PCR was run for roughly 6 to 12 cycles. TCRdb fed the 5' RACE reads into MiXCR, producing one record per CDR3 protein. The sample lists 700,000 or so distinct CDR3 sequences, around 41% occurring once. This chain uses TRBV18 with TRBJ2-5; 9 bases map to TRBD1. Sequencing input: blood. This clonotype was sampled from a man aged 80 or over in good health. The CDR3 nucleotides read TGTGCCAGCTCATCAAGGACAGGGGCCCAAGAGACCCAGTACTTC. Translation: CASSSRTGAQETQYF.